This T cell receptor (beta chain) was sequenced for a study of T cells in Graves' hyperthyroidism and ophthalmopathy. Study-level results: Ophthalmopathy, which appeared later, was predicted by the model a median approximately 6 months before onset. Also found in blood were most expanded thyroid clonotypes above 0.001.

Using RNA transcripts as the source, TCR beta CDR3 regions were amplified. The HTBI primer set was used in a first-round RT-PCR of the TCR CDR3. Each CDR3 protein is one row after TCRdb ran MiXCR on the multiplex PCR reads. The sample holds more than 100,000 distinct CDR3 sequences, approximately 50% seen once. Looked up from germline, CDR1 is MDHEN and CDR2 is SYDVKM. V lost 3 bases and J lost 2, with 15 bases in between. This CDR3 has 16 residues. Stable disease denoted Graves' hyperthyroidism without ophthalmopathy progression within 18 months. Patients between 18 and 65 years old had hyperthyroidism, newly diagnosed and lasting under 2 months. This clonotype appeared a single time. As yet, its antigen is unknown.

The chain links TRBV28 to TRBJ2-3; a weak D match, TRBD1 (6 bases). Sequencing used blood. This receptor was identified in a man between 35 and 55 years old with Graves' hyperthyroidism. CDR3 residues: CASSLGATPSTDTQYF. In nucleotides, the CDR3 is TGTGCCAGCAGTTTGGGGGCTACTCCGTCCACAGATACGCAGTATTTT.